The 31 T cell receptor beta chains below come from one sample, sequenced in a study of blood T cell repertoires in COVID-19. The protocol was immunoSEQ multiplex PCR, while the TCRdb copy is restricted to in-frame clones and leaves out a portion. This table holds 200,000 to 250,000 clones, more than 75% found once. The sample was peripheral blood. The receptors derive from a woman in her sixties or seventies with COVID-19, enrolled during active disease.

This chain connects TRBV29-1 to TRBJ1-5; TRBD1 matches at 9 bases. The V and J ends lost 6 bases and 4 bases, in that order; junction bases with no gene match: 4. Germline assignment: CDR1 SQVTM and CDR2 ANQGSEA. There are 13 residues in the CDR3. This CDR3 reads CSVGTGHNQPQHF. The DNA for the CDR3 is TGCAGCGTCGGGACAGGGCATAATCAGCCCCAGCATTTT.

CDR3 loop: CAISELAGGYNEQFF. CDR3 nucleotide sequence: TGTGCCATCAGCGAACTAGCGGGGGGCTACAATGAGCAGTTCTTC. The rearrangement links TRBV10-3 to TRBJ2-1; TRBD2 matches 12 bases. Germline loops: CDR1 ENHRY, CDR2 SYGVKD. The CDR3 has 15 residues. Trimming removed 6 bases from V and 3 bases from J; junction bases left unmatched: 3.

This clone was counted a few times. The chain has TRBV19 and TRBJ1-6, with D unresolved. The V end lost 3 bases, the J end lost 7 bases, and 7 bases lay between the germline ends. Germline values: CDR1 LNHDA, CDR2 SQIVND (reference sequence). CDR3 length: 13 amino acids. CDR3 sequence reads: CASSIPGNSPLHF. The CDR3 nucleotides read TGTGCCAGTAGTATTCCCGGGAATTCACCCCTCCACTTT.

This clone was seen more than once but under ten times. This chain links TRBV28 with TRBJ1-4, with TRBD1 matching over 9 bases. Germline-derived CDR1 and CDR2 are MDHEN and SYDVKM. This CDR3 region has 15 residues. Losses at the gene ends were 1 base for V and 8 bases for J; bases not matched to a gene: 5. The CDR3 region has the DNA TGTGCCAGCAGTTTATCCGGACAGGGGAGGGAAAAACTGTTTTTT. Residues: CASSLSGQGREKLFF. The variable domain in full, with the rest retrieved from reference TRBV28 and TRBJ1-4, is DVKVTQSSRYLVKRTGEKVFLECVQDMDHENMFWYRQDPGLGLRLIYFSYDVKMKEKGDIPEGYSVSREKKERFSLILESASTNQTSMYLCASSLSGQGREKLFFGSGTQLSVL.

The rearrangement links TRBV7-2 to TRBJ1-5; TRBD1 matches at 8 bases. The ends lost 5 bases at V and 6 bases at J; junction bases unmatched: 3. Germline lookup yields CDR1 SGHTA and CDR2 FQGNSA. The CDR3 runs to 13 residues. The CDR3 loop is CASSLDRVQPQHF. CDR3 nucleotides: TGTGCCAGCAGCCTGGACAGGGTTCAGCCCCAGCATTTT.

This clone was found once. V gene TRBV28 combines with J gene TRBJ1-2, with 8 bases matching TRBD1. Germline lookup yields CDR1 MDHEN and CDR2 SYDVKM. V was clipped by 2 bases and J by 3 bases; unmatched bases: 8. The CDR3 has 16 residues. The CDR3 protein is CASSLARGLRYYGYTF. In DNA form, the CDR3 reads TGTGCCAGCAGTTTAGCCAGGGGGCTTCGTTACTATGGCTACACCTTC.

J is TRBJ2-6 and V is TRBV3-1 (or the pseudogene TRBV3-2); 7 positions agree with TRBD2. The CDR3 consists of 16 residues. In germline, CDR1 is LGHDT, CDR2 YNNKEL (reference sequence). Losses at the gene ends were 3 bases for V and 1 base for J; bases not matched to a gene: 3. CDR3 nucleotide sequence: TGTGCCAGCAGCCAGGGACTACCTTCTGGGGCCAACGTCCTGACTTTC. As protein: CASSQGLPSGANVLTF.

This clone was picked up one time. The chain combines TRBV4-1 with TRBJ1-6, with 8 bases fitting TRBD1. Germline V gene lookup returns CDR1 MGHRA and CDR2 YSYEKL. The CDR3 has 16 residues. The J segment lost 6 bases and the V segment lost 2 bases, leaving 6 bases of the junction unmatched. As DNA, the CDR3 is TGCGCCAGCAGCCAACGTGGACAGGGCACTAATTCACCCCTCCACTTT. Translating gives CASSQRGQGTNSPLHF.

The gene calls are TRBV6-5 and TRBJ2-7; no firm D call. The CDR3 length is 14 residues. From germline, CDR1 is MNHEY and CDR2 SVGAGI. Trimming removed 10 bases from V and 4 bases from J, with 20 bases in between. The CDR3 reads CAIIMWSTLYEQYF. CDR3 coding DNA: TGTGCCATCATCATGTGGAGTACCTTATACGAGCAGTACTTC.

The chain joins TRBV29-1 to TRBJ2-7; the match to TRBD1 covers 7 bases. V was clipped by 4 bases and J by 12 bases; unmatched bases: 12. This CDR3 comprises 12 residues. Germline V gene data show CDR1 as SQVTM and CDR2 as ANQGSEA. The CDR3 DNA follows: TGCAGCGTTGGTTTAAGGACAGGACGAAGGTACTTC. This gives the protein CSVGLRTGRRYF.

The chain uses TRBV7-9 and TRBJ1-2; D is unclear. Per the germline V gene, CDR1 is SEHNR and CDR2 is FQNEAQ (reference sequence). Trimming took off 0 bases at V and 7 bases at J, with 18 bases between the two ends. This CDR3 is built from 16 residues. CDR3 protein: CASSLALPGNPSGYTF. For the CDR3, the DNA is TGTGCCAGCAGCTTAGCGCTGCCGGGGAATCCCAGTGGCTACACCTTC.

The chain carries TRBV19 and TRBJ1-4, with D perhaps matching TRBD1 (5 bases). Germline V gene sequence: CDR1 LNHDA, CDR2 SQIVND (reference sequence). Trimming removed 5 bases from V and 3 bases from J, with 13 bases in between. The CDR3 sequence is 15 residues long. This CDR3 reads CASSAWPGSNEKLFF. The CDR3 DNA sequence: TGTGCCAGTAGTGCTTGGCCAGGGTCTAATGAAAAACTGTTTTTT.

The genes are TRBV19 and TRBJ2-5, with TRBD2 identical over 7 bases. J lost 5 bases, V lost 5 bases, and 8 bases had no gene match. CDR1 LNHDA and CDR2 SQIVND come from the germline V gene (reference sequence). The CDR3 totals 14 residues. The CDR3 is CASSPTSVAETQYF. CDR3 DNA: TGTGCCAGTAGTCCTACTAGCGTCGCTGAGACCCAGTACTTC.

This clone was seen only once. The chain carries TRBV7-6 and TRBJ1-1, with D uncertain. The V gene lost 4 bases and the J gene lost 5 bases, with 11 bases spanning the gap. CDR3 length equals 13 residues. CDR1 and CDR2 from the germline V gene are SGHVS and FNYEAQ. This chain's CDR3 is CASSSLEGTEAFF. CDR3 nucleotide sequence: TGTGCCAGCAGCTCTCTTGAGGGAACTGAAGCTTTCTTT.

The rearrangement uses TRBV7-2 and TRBJ1-3, with D perhaps matching TRBD1 (5 bases). The V and J ends lost 1 base and 2 bases respectively, with 9 bases between them. Germline values: CDR1 SGHTA, CDR2 FQGNSA. The CDR3 loop spans 15 amino acids. DNA of the CDR3: TGTGCCAGCAGCTTAGGCAGGGTTACTGGAAACACCATATATTTT. Its translation: CASSLGRVTGNTIYF.

The J gene is TRBJ2-1, the V gene TRBV5-6, with 7 bases lining up with TRBD2. The CDR3 contains 14 residues. Per the germline V gene, CDR1 is SGHDT and CDR2 is YYEEEE. V lost 7 bases to trimming and J lost 6 bases; unmatched junction nucleotides: 10. CDR3 DNA: TGTGCCAGCTCTTGGGACTACCTGAGCAATGAGCAGTTCTTC. It encodes CASSWDYLSNEQFF.

The rearrangement links TRBV7-2 to TRBJ1-2, with a weak D call TRBD1 (6 bases). The CDR3 extends over 14 amino acids. Germline CDR1 and CDR2: SGHTA and FQGNSA. The V end was cut by 6 bases, the J end by 8 bases, with 19 bases between. The DNA of the CDR3 is TGTGCCAGCAGGGTGACAGGCGGTTTAGAAGGCTACACCTTC. Amino acids: CASRVTGGLEGYTF.

V gene TRBV10-3 combines with J gene TRBJ2-5; D gene uncertain. Trimming took off 7 bases at V and 2 bases at J, with 14 bases between the two ends. There are 14 residues in the CDR3. Per the germline V gene, CDR1 is ENHRY and CDR2 is SYGVKD. The CDR3 loop reads CAIKAQEEQETQYF. As DNA, the CDR3 is TGTGCCATCAAAGCTCAAGAGGAGCAAGAGACCCAGTACTTC.

The rearrangement links TRBV2 to TRBJ2-2; the D is unclear. In germline, CDR1 is SNHLY, CDR2 FYNNEI. This CDR3 has 12 residues. Trimming pared 8 bases from V and 2 bases from J, leaving 6 bases between. The CDR3 region has the DNA TGTGCCAGCCGGGTTAACACCGGGGAGCTGTTTTTT. This encodes CASRVNTGELFF.

The V gene is TRBV5-8, the J gene TRBJ1-5; maybe TRBD1 (5 bases). The CDR3 is 15 amino acids. Germline CDR1 and CDR2: SGHTS and YDEGEE. V was cut by 2 bases and J by 6 bases, with 15 bases left in between. CDR3: CASSFQGGFVQPQHF. The DNA for the CDR3 is TGTGCCAGCAGCTTCCAGGGCGGATTTGTTCAGCCCCAGCATTTT.

The gene calls are TRBV10-3 and TRBJ1-1, with D possibly being TRBD1 (6 bases). Trimming removed 4 bases at V and 6 bases at J, with 15 bases between. CDR1 and CDR2 (germline): ENHRY, SYGVKD. The CDR3 has 14 amino acids. The CDR3 here is CAISGMGGAAEAFF. CDR3 nucleotide sequence: TGTGCCATCAGTGGGATGGGGGGGGCGGCTGAAGCTTTCTTT.

J is TRBJ2-2 and V is TRBV11-2, with 10 bases matching TRBD1. With V trimmed by 5 bases and J by 7 bases, 7 bases remained unmatched. The CDR3 length is 15 residues. Germline V lookup: CDR1 SGHAT, CDR2 FQNNGV. The CDR3 DNA is TGTGCCAGCAGCCTCCGACAGGGGGCCGGCGGGGAGCTGTTTTTT. Amino acids: CASSLRQGAGGELFF.

This clone was seen only a few times. V is TRBV13 and J is TRBJ2-2; 9 nucleotides line up with TRBD1. The CDR3 runs to 15 residues. V trimming: 4 bases; J trimming: 5 bases; junction bases outside the gene matches: 5. In germline, CDR1 is PRHDT, CDR2 FYEKMQ (reference sequence). The CDR3 region has the DNA TGTGCCAGCAGCTCCGGGACAGGGTTTACCGGGGAGCTGTTTTTT. The encoded protein is CASSSGTGFTGELFF.

CDR3 in DNA: TGTGCCAGCTCACCACCGCTCGGGACTAGCGGGAGGAACAATGAGCAGTTCTTC. Translating it yields CASSPPLGTSGRNNEQFF. The V and J genes are TRBV18 and TRBJ2-1, with 15 bases aligning to TRBD2. Per the germline V gene, CDR1 is KGHSH and CDR2 is LQKENI. This CDR3 is built from 18 residues. With V trimmed by 0 bases and J by 5 bases, 5 bases remained unmatched.

V usage is TRBV7-8 and J usage is TRBJ2-1; D remains ambiguous. Trimming cost V 0 bases and J 6 bases, with 9 bases left between them. Germline V gene sequence: CDR1 SGHVS, CDR2 FQNEAQ. The CDR3 totals 14 residues. The CDR3 loop is CASSLALGSNEQFF. The CDR3 region has the DNA TGTGCCAGCAGCTTAGCGCTCGGGTCCAATGAGCAGTTCTTC.

This clone was seen many times. The J gene is TRBJ1-1, the V gene TRBV10-3, with D maybe TRBD1 (6 bases). CDR1 and CDR2 from the germline V gene are ENHRY and SYGVKD. V was trimmed by 5 bases and J by 2 bases, leaving 9 bases between them. The CDR3 totals 13 residues. The CDR3 spells CAISWGQNTEAFF. As DNA, the CDR3 is TGTGCCATCAGTTGGGGACAAAACACTGAAGCTTTCTTT.

Worth noting for this clone: A much larger clone lies one base from this, so it may be a read error. The chain carries TRBV7-2 and TRBJ2-3, with 12 bases that match TRBD2. The ends lost 4 bases at V and 5 bases at J; junction bases unmatched: 1. This CDR3 is built from 14 residues. Germline V CDR1 and CDR2: SGHTA, FQGNSA. CDR3 coding DNA: TGTGCCAGCAGCTCGGGACTAGCGGGAGATACGCAGTATTTT. It yields the protein CASSSGLAGDTQYF. The whole variable domain, filled in from reference TRBV7-2 and TRBJ2-3, reads GAGVSQSPSNKVTEKGKDVELRCDPISGHTALYWYRQSLGQGLEFLIYFQGNSAPDKSGLPSDRFSAERTGGSVSTLTIQRTQQEDSAVYLCASSSGLAGDTQYFGPGTRLTVL.

This chain joins TRBV5-1 and TRBJ2-1, with D maybe TRBD2 (6 bases). The length of the CDR3 is 13 residues. The V end was cut by 7 bases, the J end by 9 bases, with 17 bases between. CDR1 SGHRS and CDR2 YFSETQ come from the germline V gene. Here the CDR3 DNA reads TGCGCCAGCTTGCGGGGAGAAAGGGGTGAGCAGTTCTTC. Its translation: CASLRGERGEQFF.

A single count supports this clone. V and J are TRBV5-4 and TRBJ2-7; weak D call: TRBD1 (6 bases). Trimming took off 3 bases at V and 3 bases at J, with 13 bases between the two ends. In germline, CDR1 is SGHNT, CDR2 YYREEE (reference sequence). CDR3 length: 14 residues. CDR3 protein: CASSSSGQSYEQYF. The CDR3 bases are TGTGCCAGCAGCTCCTCAGGACAGAGCTACGAGCAGTACTTC.

The chain links TRBV2 to TRBJ2-2, with 8 bases aligning to TRBD2. CDR3 size: 17 residues. V lost 2 bases and J lost 9; bases outside the gene matches: 14. CDR1 is SNHLY, CDR2 FYNNEI, per germline. This CDR3 reads CASSESPKSGSVRELFF. Here the CDR3 DNA reads TGTGCCAGCAGTGAAAGTCCGAAAAGCGGGAGCGTTCGGGAGCTGTTTTTT.

V and J are TRBV5-1 and TRBJ2-7; 10 bases agree with TRBD2. The CDR3 spans 15 residues. V lost 1 base and J lost 3; bases outside the gene matches: 4. Per germline, CDR1 SGHRS and CDR2 YFSETQ. CDR3 coding DNA: TGCGCCAGCAGCTTGTTCGGGACTAGCGACTACGAGCAGTACTTC. As protein: CASSLFGTSDYEQYF.